This T cell receptor beta chain was identified in a study of beta chain features in type 1 diabetes. Across the study: The number of sorted cells examined across all samples was approximately 110,000,000.

Naive, central memory, regulatory and stem cell-like memory cells within the CD4+ compartment were sorted using CD45RO/CCR7/CD25/CD127/CD95/CD27. This CDR3 has 13 amino acids. Per the germline V gene, CDR1 is SNHLY and CDR2 is FYNNEI. Trimming stripped 6 bases from V and 8 bases from J, with 11 bases between. The study, taken as a whole, reports: Insertions at VDJ junctions were less frequent in type 1 diabetes patients. These patients also deleted more nucleotides at the same junctions. Moderately but significantly shorter TCRB CDR3s were found in Type 1 diabetes patients in all four CD4+ subsets. Shorter templates may be favored by PCR, equally so in patients and controls.

This clone showed up just a few times. Its antigen is unidentified. The entirety of the isolated RNA underwent reverse transcription, so expressed TCRB transcripts were sequenced. This table comes from immunoSEQ multiplex PCR, and its TCRdb copy is limited to in-frame clones, with some not included. The sample shows about 650,000 clones, roughly 12% of them seen only once. The sequence came from a man aged 30-40 years with type 1 diabetes. The sample consisted of naive CD4+ T cells from blood. The rearrangement links TRBV2 to TRBJ1-6; unclear D gene. CDR3 DNA: TGTGCCAGCAGCCAAAGTCAGGATTCACCCCTCCACTTT. This sequence encodes CASSQSQDSPLHF.